This T cell receptor beta chain was recorded in a study of T cells in Graves' hyperthyroidism and ophthalmopathy. Many counts were recorded for this clonotype. Amplification targeted TCR beta CDR3 regions from RNA transcripts. The TCR CDR3 was amplified in a first-round RT-PCR using the HTBI primer set. TCRdb processed the multiplex PCR reads anew with MiXCR; each CDR3 protein has one entry. The sample gives approximately 600,000 distinct CDR3 sequences, roughly 17% of which show up once; around 4% is in the top ten. Patients with uncontrolled infections, other autoimmune diseases, pregnancy or lactation were excluded. The PBMCs studied were ones that came from 8.5 to 10 ml fresh peripheral blood. The sequencing sample was made of blood. This clonotype originated in a woman under 40 with Graves' hyperthyroidism.

In DNA form, the CDR3 reads TGTGCCAGCAGTGACAGGGCGGGCGAGCAGTACTTC. This translates into CASSDRAGEQYF. The chain has TRBV2 and TRBJ2-7; D tentatively reads TRBD1 or TRBD2 (5 bases each). The CDR3 extends over 12 amino acids. Germline assignment: CDR1 SNHLY and CDR2 FYNNEI. V lost 3 bases and J lost 6, with 9 bases in between.